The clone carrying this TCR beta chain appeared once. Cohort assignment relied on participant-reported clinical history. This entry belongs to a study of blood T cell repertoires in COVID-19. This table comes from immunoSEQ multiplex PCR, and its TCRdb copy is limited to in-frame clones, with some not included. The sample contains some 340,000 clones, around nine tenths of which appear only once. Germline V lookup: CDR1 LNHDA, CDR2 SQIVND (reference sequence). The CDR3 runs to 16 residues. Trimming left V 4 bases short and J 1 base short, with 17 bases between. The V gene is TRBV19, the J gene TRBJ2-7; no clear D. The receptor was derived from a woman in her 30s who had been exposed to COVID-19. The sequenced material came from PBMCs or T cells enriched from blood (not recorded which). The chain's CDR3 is CASSRNVRTASYEQYF. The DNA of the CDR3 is TGTGCCAGTAGTAGAAACGTTCGAACTGCATCCTACGAGCAGTACTTC.